The source of this T cell receptor (beta chain) is a study of T cell changes during pregnancy in multiple sclerosis. Germline assignment: CDR1 SGHNT and CDR2 YYREEE (reference sequence). Trimming at V came to 4 bases and at J to 0 bases, leaving 3 bases not matched to a gene. The CDR3 has 14 residues. TCRdb's table, derived via immunoSEQ multiplex PCR, lists solely in-frame clones and lacks some. This table holds fewer than 60,000 clones, roughly 87% found once. The chain combines TRBV5-4 with TRBJ1-1, with 7 bases matching TRBD1. Specimen: peripheral blood, collected in the third trimester of pregnancy. The receptor's source is a female donor in good health, enrolled as a control in a pregnancy study. This chain's CDR3 is CASSMGQLNTEAFF. The CDR3 DNA is TGTGCCAGCAGCATGGGACAGCTGAACACTGAAGCTTTCTTT.